Listed here is a single T cell receptor (beta chain). This clonotype has a count of ten or more. Its antigen is still unknown. One base away there is no much larger clone; base qualities are not given. A patient counted as having stable Graves' hyperthyroidism if no progression to ophthalmopathy occurred over 18 months of follow-up. Hyperthyroidism patients were newly diagnosed, had a disease duration of under 2 months, and were aged 18 to 65 years. Exclusion was applied to patients with uncontrolled infections, other autoimmune diseases, pregnancy or lactation. Diagnoses relied on clinical symptoms, serum thyroxine and TRAb, thyroid ultrasound and orbital computed tomography. Ficoll-Paque density gradient centrifugation was used to isolate PBMCs from 8.5 to 10 ml of fresh peripheral blood. Total RNA was extracted using Trizol reagent, and RNA quality was assessed on an Agilent 2100 Bioanalyzer. This entry is derived from a study of T cells in Graves' hyperthyroidism and ophthalmopathy (dated by TCRdb to 2018 to 2020). Regarding the study in general: Peripheral blood was sampled at the time of initial diagnosis, prior to any treatment. To identify distinguishing TCR V-J signatures, a discovery cohort of about a hundred patients was used, comprising 43 with Graves' ophthalmopathy and 55 to 65 with stable Graves' hyperthyroidism. An independent validation cohort of fewer than 20 hyperthyroidism patients and over 15 patients who later progressed to ophthalmopathy tested prospective prediction of ophthalmopathy. The 100 discovery patients were divided at random into training and test sets in a 7:3 ratio. In addition, the study compared T-cell repertoires in thyroid tissue and in blood from 6 or 7 Graves' hyperthyroidism patients. After blood sampling, hyperthyroidism patients were treated with methimazole at a starting dose of 30 mg daily, and ophthalmopathy patients were treated with high-dose intravenous methylprednisolone. TCR Vbeta CDR3 sequencing of 135 peripheral blood samples (roughly 41 ophthalmopathy, roughly 74 hyperthyroidism and 17 progressor patients) is reported in the paper. Broad study findings and their caveats: Blood samples also contained most of the expanded thyroid clonotypes (frequency above 0.001), which suggests that blood repertoires may reflect thyroid immune responses. In cross-validation, a model built on a 13 V-J signature told ophthalmopathy apart from stable hyperthyroidism with 85% to 90% sensitivity and about 81% specificity, and in testing the same model reached 80%/75%. In validation, the model predicted progression to ophthalmopathy a median of roughly 6.1 months before onset, with approximately 70% sensitivity and 72.22% specificity. Sample size was not statistically predetermined, and investigators were not blinded to group allocation.

The TCR beta CDR3 regions were amplified from RNA transcripts. The first round of RT-PCR for the TCR CDR3 was performed with the HTBI primer set and the Qiagen OneStep RT-PCR kit. Libraries were constructed in a second round of multiplex PCR, after which size selection and purification were performed. Libraries were sequenced paired-end with 100 bp reads on an Illumina HiSeq2000. Per the original workflow: SOAPnuke was used to process the raw data, removing reads that contained adapters or uncalled bases, had a mean Phred below 15, or lacked an exact match to the constant primer or identifier. COPE v1.2.5 was used to merge the high-quality paired reads, and each unique nucleotide sequence was defined as a clonotype. MiTCR v1.1 was used to align clonotypes to the IMGT TRBV, TRBD and TRBJ reference segments. The analysis included only V-J combinations with a frequency above 0.0001, which together covered over 98% of the repertoires. The TCS score was defined as F50 (clonal expansion) divided by E x V (chaos), with BLOSUM62-based TCRdist calculated between CDR3 peptides within each V-J. Welch's t-statistics and random forest reduced approximately 520 V-J features to fewer than 15, which were used in a naive Bayes classifier (R e1071). Through fastp at Q25 and MiXCR, TCRdb rebuilt clones from the public reads, retaining in-frame beta chains. All rows with the same CDR3 protein become a single entry with the most common DNA and genes. What appears here as the V and J calls and clone size reflects TCRdb's work, not the paper's. Counted in this sample were a few hundred thousand distinct CDR3 sequences; 15% of them appeared once. The ten top clones hold roughly 33% of the sample.

Inclusive of the bounding cysteine and phenylalanine, the CDR3 is 15 residues long. The DNA shown is the 45-base CDR3, in frame from base 1. V is cut by 6 bases and J by 1 base, and the space between the germline ends is 14 bases. This TCR came from a young woman with Graves' hyperthyroidism. The sequence links TRBV12-3 or TRBV12-4 to TRBJ2-3, with TRBD2 as a weak D call on 5 bases. Sequencing input: blood. The nucleotides are TGTGCCAGCAGGAGAGGGTTTTGGGGCACAGATACGCAGTATTTT. Its translation reads: CASRRGFWGTDTQYF.